The clone carrying this TCR beta chain was seen repeatedly, ten times or more. Its target is unknown. Germline CDR1 reads SGHVS; CDR2 reads FNYEAQ. This CDR3 spans 12 amino acids. Trimming took off 5 bases at V and 7 bases at J, with 9 bases between the two ends. The sample originates from a study of T-cell reconstitution after alpha-beta-depleted transplantation in children. During its preparation, the TCRbeta library received unique molecular identifiers. TCRdb reanalysed the PCR reads using MiXCR and keeps one entry per CDR3 protein. There are a few hundred thousand distinct CDR3 sequences in the sample; more than 9% occur only once, and roughly a quarter lies in the top ten. Study-wide findings and caveats: Roughly two months post-transplant, alpha-beta T cells reportedly originated from several hundred graft clones that had expanded. Newly generated T cells supplied most T-cell counts and diversity one year post-transplant.

This TCR derives from a male patient between 2 and 9 years old who had a stem cell transplant for chronic granulomatous disease, so the T cells may come from the graft donor. The sample here was peripheral blood, taken 180 days after TCRalphabeta/CD19-depleted stem cell transplant. This chain connects TRBV7-6 to TRBJ2-1; TRBD1 or TRBD2 may be the D gene (5 bases each). CDR3 sequence reads: CASSLGTNEQFF. DNA for the CDR3: TGTGCCAGCAGCCTTGGGACGAATGAGCAGTTCTTC.